These 31 T cell receptor beta chains were all obtained from the same sample, sequenced in a study of follicular helper T cells after annual influenza vaccination. Sample time point: 2015-2016 season, pre-vaccination. The assay was immunoSEQ multiplex PCR, and TCRdb's table has in-frame clones only and misses some. The repertoire has under 6,500 clones, around 85% of them found once; the top ten carry 0.8% to 1.2%. The sample in question was CXCR5+ CD38- circulating T follicular helper cells from blood, obtained on the day of influenza vaccination. Subset meaning: circulating Tfh, non-naive CD4+CXCR5+PD-1+ (ICOS+CD38+ or ICOS-CD38-). Receptors were obtained from an adult who received the influenza vaccine.

Comments on this clone: One junction end does not reproduce the germline sequence, and a read error may be involved. This rearrangement joins TRBV6-5 to TRBJ2-3; 9 nucleotides align to TRBD2. Germline CDR1 and CDR2: MNHEY and SVGAGI. The CDR3 has 16 amino acids. As DNA, the CDR3 is TGTGCCAGCAGTTACATGGCGGGAGGGCACAGATACGCAGTATTCTTT. This sequence encodes CASSYMAGGHRYAVFF.

This clone was seen a single time. The rearrangement uses TRBV7-9 and TRBJ1-1; D is possibly TRBD1 (5 bases). CDR3 size: 12 residues. CDR1 and CDR2 from the germline V gene are SEHNR and FQNEAQ (reference sequence). Trimming took 1 base from V and 7 from J, leaving 7 bases between them. In nucleotides, the CDR3 is TGTGCCAGCAGCTTAGGGGACGGTGAAGCTTTCTTT. As protein: CASSLGDGEAFF.

CDR3 protein: CSARDRGGYTF. Here the CDR3 DNA reads TGCAGTGCTAGAGATCGGGGTGGCTACACCTTC. This chain connects TRBV20-1 to TRBJ1-2; D not certain. The V end was cut by 0 bases, the J end by 7 bases, with 6 bases between. This CDR3 has 11 amino acids. The germline V gene has CDR1 DFQATT and CDR2 SNEGSKA (reference sequence).

DNA of the CDR3: TGTGCCAGCAGCGCTCGTGGACAGGGGGTATTTGAAGCTTTCTTT. Residues: CASSARGQGVFEAFF. This sequence joins TRBV28 and TRBJ1-1; TRBD1 aligns across 10 bases. The length of the CDR3 is 15 residues. V dropped 6 bases and J dropped 7; count of bases not matched to a gene: 11. The germline V gene encodes CDR1 MDHEN and CDR2 SYDVKM.

The J gene is TRBJ2-2, the V gene TRBV6-6; 10 nucleotides match TRBD2. V lost 4 bases to trimming and J lost 4 bases; unmatched junction nucleotides: 6. The CDR3 totals 16 residues. Germline lookup yields CDR1 MNHNY and CDR2 SVGAGI (reference sequence). The CDR3 DNA reads TGTGCCAGCAGTTCCTCAGCGGGAGGGGGCACCGGGGAGCTGTTTTTT. Translation gives CASSSSAGGGTGELFF.

The rearrangement joins TRBV30 to TRBJ2-7, with 9 positions matching TRBD2. The CDR3 runs 11 residues. Germline assignment: CDR1 GTSNPN and CDR2 SVGIG (reference sequence). V dropped 5 bases and J dropped 4; count of bases not matched to a gene: 0. The CDR3 reads CAWGLAYEQYF. The CDR3 DNA reads as TGTGCCTGGGGACTAGCGTACGAGCAGTACTTC.

This clone was observed a handful of times. This chain uses TRBV7-9 with TRBJ2-7; 7 bases match TRBD1. Trimming took 4 bases from V and 3 from J; bases not matched to a gene: 3. Germline-derived CDR1 and CDR2 are SEHNR and FQNEAQ (reference sequence). The CDR3 has 13 residues. CDR3 nucleotides: TGTGCCAGCAGCTACGACAGGGACTACGAGCAGTACTTC. Its translation is CASSYDRDYEQYF.

This chain connects TRBV18 to TRBJ2-5; 9 bases line up with TRBD2. The germline CDR1 and CDR2 sequences are KGHSH and LQKENI. V shed 0 bases and J 5 bases; nucleotides not matched to a gene: 10. The CDR3 consists of 17 residues. CDR3 loop: CASSPPQSTSGLETQYF. The CDR3 region has the DNA TGTGCCAGCTCACCACCCCAATCCACTAGCGGGCTGGAGACCCAGTACTTC.

V is TRBV6-5 and J is TRBJ1-1; a weak D match, TRBD1 (6 bases). CDR3 length equals 14 residues. Germline V gene sequence: CDR1 MNHEY, CDR2 SVGAGI. Trimming left V 5 bases short and J 5 bases short, with 15 bases between. CDR3 sequence reads: CASSPQGRTTEAFF. CDR3 nucleotides: TGTGCCAGCAGTCCGCAGGGGCGAACAACTGAAGCTTTCTTT.

The chain is built from TRBV27 and TRBJ2-7; 7 bases are shared with TRBD1. In germline, CDR1 is MNHEY, CDR2 SMNVEV (reference sequence). This CDR3 region has 14 residues. The V segment lost 6 bases and the J segment 0 bases; nucleotides outside the gene matches: 5. DNA for the CDR3: TGTGCCAGCAGGCTCCGGGACAGCTCCTACGAGCAGTACTTC. Its translation: CASRLRDSSYEQYF.

This clone was observed a few times. The chain is built from TRBV6-5 and TRBJ2-7; TRBD1 agrees at 9 bases. Germline V CDR1 and CDR2: MNHEY, SVGAGI. CDR3 length equals 13 residues. J lost 7 bases, V lost 7 bases, and 8 bases had no gene match. The CDR3, as DNA: TGTGCCAGCAAGGACAGGGGAAGGGGGGAGCAGTACTTC. Encoded protein: CASKDRGRGEQYF.

The chain is built from TRBV28 and TRBJ1-5; D not certain. Germline assignment: CDR1 MDHEN and CDR2 SYDVKM. The germline V and J ends were trimmed by 6 bases and 4 bases, with 13 bases remaining between them. CDR3 size: 14 residues. CDR3 bases: TGTGCCAGCAGGCCGGAGCTTTTAAATCAGCCCCAGCATTTT. Translating it yields CASRPELLNQPQHF.

The chain uses TRBV5-4 and TRBJ2-7, with 11 positions matching TRBD1. The CDR3 spans 15 residues. Germline V gene data show CDR1 as SGHNT and CDR2 as YYREEE (reference sequence). Unmatched junction bases numbered 9, after V lost 4 bases and J lost 6 bases. CDR3 DNA: TGTGCCAGCAGCCCCGGACAGGGGGCTCACCGCGAGCAGTACTTC. The encoded protein is CASSPGQGAHREQYF.

The sample holds a few counts of this clone. This rearrangement joins TRBV10-3 to TRBJ2-1, with D perhaps TRBD2 (6 bases). Germline V gene lookup returns CDR1 ENHRY and CDR2 SYGVKD. V was shortened by 6 bases and J by 10 bases, with 13 bases between the two germline ends. The CDR3 is 12 residues long. As DNA, the CDR3 is TGTGCCATCAGGGGGGACTGGCTCGAGCAGTTCTTC. Translating it yields CAIRGDWLEQFF.

The chain combines TRBV28 with TRBJ2-5; 9 bases match TRBD1. Germline lookup yields CDR1 MDHEN and CDR2 SYDVKM. Trimming took 4 bases from V and 3 from J; bases not matched to a gene: 12. The CDR3 covers 17 residues. This CDR3 reads CASSSPGTGKTKETQYF. The CDR3 nucleotides read TGTGCCAGCAGTTCGCCCGGGACAGGGAAAACCAAAGAGACCCAGTACTTC.

J is TRBJ2-7 and V is TRBV6-6; tentatively, D is TRBD1 (6 bases). Germline CDR1 reads MNHNY; CDR2 reads SVGAGI (reference sequence). V was cut by 5 bases and J by 3 bases, with 11 bases left in between. The CDR3 consists of 13 residues. The CDR3 DNA sequence: TGTGCCAGCAGTCGAAACAGGGTCTACGAGCAGTACTTC. The encoded protein is CASSRNRVYEQYF.

The chain employs TRBV2 and TRBJ2-5; 8 bases line up with TRBD2. This CDR3 has 16 amino acids. Germline V gene data show CDR1 as SNHLY and CDR2 as FYNNEI. J lost 5 bases, V lost 6 bases, and 14 bases had no gene match. The CDR3 sequence: CASSPLAGLAGETQYF. The CDR3 DNA reads as TGTGCCAGCAGCCCCCTAGCGGGCCTCGCGGGGGAGACCCAGTACTTC.

The CDR3 region is CASTTNRVTNEKLFF. DNA of the CDR3: TGTGCCAGTACTACTAACAGGGTTACTAATGAAAAACTGTTTTTT. This chain joins TRBV19 and TRBJ1-4, with D perhaps TRBD1 (6 bases). Deletions cut 7 bases from V and 2 bases from J, with 14 bases between. This CDR3 spans 15 amino acids. Per germline, CDR1 LNHDA and CDR2 SQIVND (reference sequence).

The chain joins TRBV7-3 to TRBJ2-7; D might be TRBD1 or TRBD2, each matching 6 bases. V was clipped by 5 bases and J by 5 bases, with 13 bases between them. CDR3 length equals 13 residues. Germline V CDR1 and CDR2: SGHTA, FQGTGA. The CDR3 DNA is TGTGCCAGCAGCCCCGGGGGCCGTAACGAGCAGTACTTC. Translating it yields CASSPGGRNEQYF.

The chain joins TRBV7-9 to TRBJ2-7; D not resolved. CDR1 is SEHNR and CDR2 is FQNEAQ in the germline V gene (reference sequence). Trimming shortened V by 1 base and J by 7 bases, and 17 bases separated the two germline ends. The length of the CDR3 is 15 residues. The CDR3 loop is CASSLVASRDWEQYF. CDR3 nucleotides: TGTGCCAGCAGCTTAGTGGCTAGTAGAGATTGGGAGCAGTACTTC.

The J gene is TRBJ1-1, the V gene TRBV5-6; D is uncertain. Germline lookup yields CDR1 SGHDT and CDR2 YYEEEE. Deletions cut 1 base from V and 3 bases from J, with 16 bases between. The CDR3 sequence is 16 residues long. The CDR3 here is CASSLQSGRYYTEAFF. CDR3 in DNA: TGTGCCAGCAGCTTGCAGTCGGGCAGGTATTACACTGAAGCTTTCTTT.

V gene TRBV4-1 combines with J gene TRBJ2-1; no clear D. The V gene lost 0 bases and the J gene lost 15 bases, with 9 bases spanning the gap. Germline V gene sequence: CDR1 MGHRA, CDR2 YSYEKL. This CDR3 contains 11 residues. CDR3 DNA: TGCGCCAGCAGCCAAGAAATGTCTAGGTTCTTC. This translates into CASSQEMSRFF.

The genes are TRBV2 and TRBJ2-5; D uncertain. The CDR3 extends over 15 amino acids. V was trimmed by 2 bases and J by 6 bases, leaving 16 bases between them. CDR1 is SNHLY, CDR2 FYNNEI, per germline. The DNA for the CDR3 is TGTGCCAGCAGTGAAATAATACATTCGAAGAAGACCCAGTACTTC. It specifies CASSEIIHSKKTQYF.

The chain couples TRBV5-4 to TRBJ2-7, with D unresolved. The length of the CDR3 is 13 residues. Germline-derived CDR1 and CDR2 are SGHNT and YYREEE (reference sequence). V lost 0 bases and J 3 bases, leaving 7 bases between the germline ends. CDR3 coding DNA: TGTGCCAGCAGCTTGGACGAAGTCTACGAGCAGTACTTC. Translation gives CASSLDEVYEQYF.

The chain couples TRBV2 to TRBJ2-5, with a weak D call TRBD1 (6 bases). This CDR3 has 10 amino acids. Trimming pared 6 bases from V and 11 bases from J, leaving 10 bases between. The germline V gene has CDR1 SNHLY and CDR2 FYNNEI. The CDR3 DNA sequence: TGTGCCAGCAGGGACAGTCCACAGTACTTC. Protein product: CASRDSPQYF. Full variable domain (missing parts from reference TRBV2 and TRBJ2-5): EPEVTQTPSHQVTQMGQEVILRCVPISNHLYFYWYRQILGQKVEFLVSFYNNEISEKSEIFDDQFSVERPDGSNFTLKIRSTKLEDSAMYFCASRDSPQYFGPGTRLLVL.

To note about this clone: One junction end disagrees with the germline gene, perhaps due to a read error. This chain links TRBV27 with TRBJ2-1, with D perhaps being TRBD1 or TRBD2 (5 bases each). Per the germline V gene, CDR1 is MNHEY and CDR2 is SMNVEV (reference sequence). CDR3 length: 13 residues. The CDR3, as DNA: TGTGCCAGCAGTTTATTGAGGGGTAATGGGCAGTTCTTC. Translating it yields CASSLLRGNGQFF.

CDR3 region: CASSEAAGQGTDTQYF. The DNA for the CDR3 is TGTGCCAGCAGTGAAGCGGCCGGACAGGGCACAGATACGCAGTATTTT. V gene TRBV6-1 combines with J gene TRBJ2-3; 7 positions match TRBD1. V was clipped by 0 bases and J by 1 base; unmatched bases: 4. Germline V lookup: CDR1 MNHNS, CDR2 SASEGT. The CDR3 spans 16 residues.

The V gene is TRBV4-2, the J gene TRBJ2-1, with D possibly matching TRBD2 (6 bases). Germline CDR1 and CDR2: LGHNA and YNFKEQ. V was trimmed by 1 base and J by 7 bases, leaving 17 bases between them. The CDR3 runs to 16 residues. In DNA, the CDR3 is TGTGCCAGCAGCCAAGGGGGGACTGAGCTAAAAAATGAGCAGTTCTTC. This sequence encodes CASSQGGTELKNEQFF.

The rearrangement links TRBV4-2 to TRBJ2-7; D is uncertain. The germline gives CDR1 LGHNA, CDR2 YNFKEQ. The V gene lost 0 bases and the J gene lost 5 bases, with 11 bases spanning the gap. The CDR3 consists of 14 residues. CDR3 region: CASSQDFVVNEQYF. Here the CDR3 DNA reads TGTGCCAGCAGCCAAGATTTTGTGGTGAACGAGCAGTACTTC.

The chain has TRBV28 and TRBJ1-4; 8 bases match TRBD1. Germline V CDR1 and CDR2: MDHEN, SYDVKM. The trim removed 4 bases at V and 8 bases at J, leaving 9 bases unmatched. This CDR3 has 15 residues. DNA of the CDR3: TGTGCCAGCAGTTCCTCCGGGACAGGAGAGGAAAAACTGTTTTTT. It codes for CASSSSGTGEEKLFF.

This clone was found a few times. The chain uses TRBV28 and TRBJ2-4, with a possible D match to TRBD2 (6 bases). The V gene's germline CDR1 is MDHEN and CDR2 SYDVKM. Between the trimmed V and J ends, which lost 2 bases and 9 bases, there was a span of 11 bases. This CDR3 is built from 13 residues. The CDR3 coding sequence is TGTGCCAGCAGTTTAACTAGCCTAGGCATTCAGTACTTC. This gives the protein CASSLTSLGIQYF.